The 5 T cell receptor beta chains reported below all come from one sample, sequenced in a study of T cells expressing NK-cell markers. After re-calling the 5' RACE reads, TCRdb lists one entry per CDR3 protein, DNA absent. The sample has some 600,000 distinct CDR3 sequences. The sample comprised blood T cells: a sorted CD56 or NKG2C T cell subset, CD4+ or CD8+ T cells, or bulk PBMC T cells (not recorded which). Receptors were obtained from a man aged 18 to 30 in good health.

The chain is built from TRBV6-2 or TRBV6-3 and TRBJ2-3; the D call of TRBD2 rests on TCRdb alone, since no DNA is present to check it. Germline V lookup: CDR1 MNHEY, CDR2 SVGEGT. CDR3 size: 15 residues. The CDR3 here is CASSYQLAGLDTQYF.

The V gene is TRBV5-4, the J gene TRBJ1-5; the TCRdb call, TRBD1, lacks DNA for checking. Germline V CDR1 and CDR2: SGHNT, YYREEE (reference sequence). The CDR3 contains 16 residues. The chain's CDR3 is CASSPPAGGGNQPQHF.

This chain links TRBV12-3 or TRBV12-4 with TRBJ1-2; TCRdb's D call of TRBD1 is untestable without DNA. The CDR3 loop spans 15 amino acids. The CDR3 region is CASSSPRQGVYGYTF.

The rearrangement joins TRBV20-1 to TRBJ1-4; TCRdb reports TRBD1, a call that lacks DNA to check it against. This CDR3 region has 16 residues. CDR1 and CDR2 from the germline V gene are DFQATT and SNEGSKA (reference sequence). CDR3 residues: CSARPGGYATNEKLFF.

This rearrangement joins TRBV10-2 to TRBJ1-5; TCRdb lists TRBD1, though no DNA is available to test this call. Germline values: CDR1 WSHSY, CDR2 SAAADI. The CDR3 has 13 amino acids. The CDR3 is CASSDQGGQPQHF.